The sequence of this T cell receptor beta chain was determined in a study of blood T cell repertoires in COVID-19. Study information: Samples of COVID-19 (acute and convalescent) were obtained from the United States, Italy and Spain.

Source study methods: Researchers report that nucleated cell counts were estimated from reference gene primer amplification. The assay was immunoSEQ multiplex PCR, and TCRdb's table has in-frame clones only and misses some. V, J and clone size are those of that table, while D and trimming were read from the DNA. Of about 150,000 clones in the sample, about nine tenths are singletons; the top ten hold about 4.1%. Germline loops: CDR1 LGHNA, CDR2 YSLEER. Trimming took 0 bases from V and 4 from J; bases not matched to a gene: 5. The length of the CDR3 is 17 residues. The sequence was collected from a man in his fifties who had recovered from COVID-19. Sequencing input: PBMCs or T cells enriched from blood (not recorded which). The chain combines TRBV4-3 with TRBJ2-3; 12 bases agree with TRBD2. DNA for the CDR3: TGCGCCAGCAGCCAAGATTTGGCTAGCGGGGGGGCAGATACGCAGTATTTT. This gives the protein CASSQDLASGGADTQYF.